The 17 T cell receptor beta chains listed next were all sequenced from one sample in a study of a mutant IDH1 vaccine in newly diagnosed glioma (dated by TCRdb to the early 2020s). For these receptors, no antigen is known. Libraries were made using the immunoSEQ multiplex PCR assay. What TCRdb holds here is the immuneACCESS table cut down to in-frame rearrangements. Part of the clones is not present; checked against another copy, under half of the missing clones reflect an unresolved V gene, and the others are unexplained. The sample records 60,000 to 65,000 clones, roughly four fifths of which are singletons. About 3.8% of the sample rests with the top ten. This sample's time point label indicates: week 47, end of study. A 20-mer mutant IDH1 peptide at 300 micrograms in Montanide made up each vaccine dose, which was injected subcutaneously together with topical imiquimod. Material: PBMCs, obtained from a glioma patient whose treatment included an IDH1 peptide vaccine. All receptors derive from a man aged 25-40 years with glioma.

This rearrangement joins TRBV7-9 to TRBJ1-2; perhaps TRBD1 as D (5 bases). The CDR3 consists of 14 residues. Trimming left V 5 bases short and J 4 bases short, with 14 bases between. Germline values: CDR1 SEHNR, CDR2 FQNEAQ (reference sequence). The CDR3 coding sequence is TGTGCCAGCAGCGAAGTCGACGGGACCTATGGCTACACCTTC. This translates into CASSEVDGTYGYTF.

The CDR3 DNA sequence: TGTGCCAGCAGCGTAGGCAACCAAGAGACCCAGTACTTC. Its protein is CASSVGNQETQYF. The chain joins TRBV9 to TRBJ2-5; D remains ambiguous. CDR1 SGDLS and CDR2 YYNGEE come from the germline V gene. Trimming took off 0 bases at V and 0 bases at J, with 3 bases between the two ends. The CDR3 is 13 amino acids.

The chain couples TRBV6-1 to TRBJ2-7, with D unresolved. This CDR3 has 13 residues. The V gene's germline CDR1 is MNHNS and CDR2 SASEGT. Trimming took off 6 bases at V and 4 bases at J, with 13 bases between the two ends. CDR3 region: CASSRAELYEQYF. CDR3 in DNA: TGTGCCAGCAGCCGGGCCGAACTATACGAGCAGTACTTC.

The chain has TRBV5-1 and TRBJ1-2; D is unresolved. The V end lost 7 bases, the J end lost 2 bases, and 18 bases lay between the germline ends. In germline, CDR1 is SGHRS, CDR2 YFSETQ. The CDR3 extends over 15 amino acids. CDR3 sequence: CASRPRLSSNYGYTF. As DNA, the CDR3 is TGCGCCAGCCGGCCCCGACTGTCGTCCAACTATGGCTACACCTTC.

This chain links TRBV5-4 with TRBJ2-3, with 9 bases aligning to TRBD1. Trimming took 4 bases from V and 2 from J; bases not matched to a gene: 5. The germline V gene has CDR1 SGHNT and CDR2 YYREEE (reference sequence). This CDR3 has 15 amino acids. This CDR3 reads CASSLDRGLTDTQYF. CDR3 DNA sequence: TGTGCCAGCAGCCTGGACAGGGGTCTCACAGATACGCAGTATTTT.

The chain's CDR3 is CASSLAYDHNEQFF. The CDR3 DNA reads TGTGCCAGCAGCTTGGCCTATGACCACAATGAGCAGTTCTTC. This chain connects TRBV5-4 to TRBJ2-1; D not resolved. The CDR3 length is 14 residues. Trimming stripped 0 bases from V and 5 bases from J, with 9 bases between. Germline lookup yields CDR1 SGHNT and CDR2 YYREEE (reference sequence).

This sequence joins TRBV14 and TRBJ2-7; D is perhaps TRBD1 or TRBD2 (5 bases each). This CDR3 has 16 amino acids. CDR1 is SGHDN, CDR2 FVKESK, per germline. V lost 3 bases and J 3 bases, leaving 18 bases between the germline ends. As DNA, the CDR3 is TGTGCCAGCAGCCAGAGGGGTTTCGATCGCAACTACGAGCAGTACTTC. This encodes CASSQRGFDRNYEQYF.

CDR3: CASSREGYGYTF. DNA for the CDR3: TGCGCCAGCAGCCGGGAAGGCTATGGCTACACCTTC. The chain carries TRBV5-1 and TRBJ1-2; D not certain. CDR3 length equals 12 residues. Between the trimmed V and J ends, which lost 4 bases and 4 bases, there was a span of 8 bases. Looked up from germline, CDR1 is SGHRS and CDR2 is YFSETQ.

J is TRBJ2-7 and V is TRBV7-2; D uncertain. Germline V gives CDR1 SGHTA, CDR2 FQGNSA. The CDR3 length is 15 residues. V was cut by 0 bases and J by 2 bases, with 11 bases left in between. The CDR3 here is CASSLAPLQAYEQYF. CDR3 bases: TGTGCCAGCAGCTTAGCCCCCCTACAAGCCTACGAGCAGTACTTC.

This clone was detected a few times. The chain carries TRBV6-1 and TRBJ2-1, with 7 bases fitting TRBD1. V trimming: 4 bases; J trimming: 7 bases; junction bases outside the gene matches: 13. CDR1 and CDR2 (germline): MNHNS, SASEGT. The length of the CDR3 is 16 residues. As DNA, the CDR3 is TGTGCCAGCAGTGTAGAAACAGGGGACCCCTGGAATGAGCAGTTCTTC. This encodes CASSVETGDPWNEQFF.

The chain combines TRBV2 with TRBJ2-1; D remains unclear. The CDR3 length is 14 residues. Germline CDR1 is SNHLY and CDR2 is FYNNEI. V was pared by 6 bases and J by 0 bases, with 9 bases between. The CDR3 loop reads CASSPPSSYNEQFF. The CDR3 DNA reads TGTGCCAGCAGCCCACCTAGCTCCTACAATGAGCAGTTCTTC.

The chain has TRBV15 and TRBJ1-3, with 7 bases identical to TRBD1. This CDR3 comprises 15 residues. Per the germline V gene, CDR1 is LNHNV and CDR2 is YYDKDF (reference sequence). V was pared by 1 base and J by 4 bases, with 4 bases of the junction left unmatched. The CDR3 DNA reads TGTGCCACCAGCAGAGGCGGGACAGCCGGAAACACCATATATTTT. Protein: CATSRGGTAGNTIYF.

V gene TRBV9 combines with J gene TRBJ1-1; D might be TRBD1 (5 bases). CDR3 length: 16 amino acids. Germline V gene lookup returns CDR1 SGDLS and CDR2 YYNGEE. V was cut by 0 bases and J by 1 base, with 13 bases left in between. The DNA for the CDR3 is TGTGCCAGCAGCGTAGGGGGAGGGGTCACGAACACTGAAGCTTTCTTT. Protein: CASSVGGGVTNTEAFF.

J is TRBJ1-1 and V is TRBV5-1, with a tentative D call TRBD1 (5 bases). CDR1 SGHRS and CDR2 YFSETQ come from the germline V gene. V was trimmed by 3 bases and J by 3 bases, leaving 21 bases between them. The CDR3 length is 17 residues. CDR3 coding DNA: TGCGCCAGCAGCTGGGACCCCGGTTCGATCGGGGACACTGAAGCTTTCTTT. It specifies CASSWDPGSIGDTEAFF.

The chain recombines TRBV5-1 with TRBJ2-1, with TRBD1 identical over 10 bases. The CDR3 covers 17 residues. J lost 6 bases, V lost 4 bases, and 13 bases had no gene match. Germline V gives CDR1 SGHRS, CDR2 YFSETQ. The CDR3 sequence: CASSPGTGAPGGNEQFF. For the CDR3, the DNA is TGCGCCAGCAGCCCCGGGACAGGGGCTCCCGGGGGCAATGAGCAGTTCTTC.

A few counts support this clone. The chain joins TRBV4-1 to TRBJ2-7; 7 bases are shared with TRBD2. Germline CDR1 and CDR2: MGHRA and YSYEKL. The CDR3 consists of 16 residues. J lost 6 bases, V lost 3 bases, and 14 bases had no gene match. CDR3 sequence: CASSQPPTGGSREQYF. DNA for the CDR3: TGCGCCAGCAGCCAGCCGCCCACCGGGGGGAGTCGCGAGCAGTACTTC.

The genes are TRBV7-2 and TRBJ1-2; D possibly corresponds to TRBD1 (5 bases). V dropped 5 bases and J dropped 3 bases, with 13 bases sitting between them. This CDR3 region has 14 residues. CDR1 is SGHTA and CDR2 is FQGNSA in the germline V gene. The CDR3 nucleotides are TGTGCCAGCAGCCACACCCAGGGTTACTATGGCTACACCTTC. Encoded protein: CASSHTQGYYGYTF.